One sample yielded the 18 T cell receptor beta chains listed below, sequenced in a study of blood T cell repertoires in COVID-19. Repertoires were generated with immunoSEQ multiplex PCR, while TCRdb's copy carries only in-frame clones and drops some. The sample comprises about 310,000 clones, around 86% of which are singletons, and 1% rests with the top ten. The sequencing input was peripheral blood. The receptors stem from a man between 45 and 60 years old with active or convalescent COVID-19.

The chain couples TRBV28 to TRBJ2-7; D gene ambiguous. The V gene's germline CDR1 is MDHEN and CDR2 SYDVKM. Trimming cost V 7 bases and J 1 base, with 14 bases left between them. The CDR3 loop spans 14 amino acids. The CDR3, as DNA: TGTGCCAGCACTCCCAGGCGACCTTCCTACGAGCAGTACTTC. This gives the protein CASTPRRPSYEQYF.

V is TRBV6-5 and J is TRBJ1-1; perhaps TRBD1 as D (6 bases). The V end was cut by 2 bases, the J end by 5 bases, with 15 bases between. This CDR3 comprises 15 residues. Germline V gene lookup returns CDR1 MNHEY and CDR2 SVGAGI. Here the CDR3 DNA reads TGTGCCAGCAGTTACCGGGGGGGGCAGCTAACTGAAGCTTTCTTT. Its translation is CASSYRGGQLTEAFF.

V is TRBV4-2 and J is TRBJ1-5, with TRBD1 as a possible D gene (5 bases). The V gene lost 3 bases and the J gene lost 7 bases, with 10 bases spanning the gap. CDR3 size: 13 residues. Germline values: CDR1 LGHNA, CDR2 YNFKEQ. The CDR3 bases are TGTGCCAGCAGCCACTTGCAGGGCCAGCCCCAGCATTTT. Translating gives CASSHLQGQPQHF.

This chain uses TRBV27 with TRBJ2-7, with D maybe TRBD1 (6 bases). Trimming stripped 6 bases from V and 2 bases from J, with 14 bases between. The CDR3 consists of 14 residues. Germline V gives CDR1 MNHEY, CDR2 SMNVEV (reference sequence). The CDR3 DNA follows: TGTGCCAGCAGCCGCCGGGACACCACCTACGAGCAGTACTTC. This encodes CASSRRDTTYEQYF.

The chain combines TRBV5-4 with TRBJ1-1; D unresolved. The ends were cut back, 2 bases at V and 4 bases at J, with 9 bases in the middle. Germline V gene sequence: CDR1 SGHNT, CDR2 YYREEE (reference sequence). This CDR3 region has 13 residues. DNA of the CDR3: TGTGCCAGCAGCTTTGGCCATGCCACTGAAGCTTTCTTT. Translation gives CASSFGHATEAFF.

The V and J genes are TRBV3-1 (or the pseudogene TRBV3-2) and TRBJ1-1; TRBD1 is a possible D gene (5 bases). Germline CDR1 and CDR2: LGHDT and YNNKEL (reference sequence). CDR3 size: 15 residues. Trimming stripped 3 bases from V and 1 base from J, with 12 bases between. For the CDR3, the DNA is TGTGCCAGCAGCCAGCAGCCTGGGGCGAACACTGAAGCTTTCTTT. It codes for CASSQQPGANTEAFF.

The V call is TRBV28, the J call TRBJ1-1; D is uncertain. V was clipped by 7 bases and J by 1 base, with 4 bases between them. CDR3 length: 11 residues. Germline V gives CDR1 MDHEN, CDR2 SYDVKM. The CDR3 here is CASTGNTEAFF. DNA for the CDR3: TGTGCCAGCACGGGGAACACTGAAGCTTTCTTT.

The rearrangement links TRBV19 to TRBJ1-2, with TRBD1 as a possible D gene (6 bases). V lost 7 bases and J 0 bases, leaving 27 bases between the germline ends. The CDR3 totals 19 residues. CDR1 LNHDA and CDR2 SQIVND come from the germline V gene (reference sequence). The CDR3 region is CASKLDGGARFSANYGYTF. DNA of the CDR3: TGTGCCAGTAAACTAGACGGGGGGGCCCGGTTCAGCGCTAACTATGGCTACACCTTC.

This chain uses TRBV30 with TRBJ2-7, with D hard to call. Per the germline V gene, CDR1 is GTSNPN and CDR2 is SVGIG (reference sequence). CDR3 length: 11 amino acids. V lost 0 bases, J lost 6 bases, and 6 bases lay in between. CDR3 nucleotide sequence: TGTGCCTGGAGTGTATCGAGCGAGCAGTACTTC. Translation gives CAWSVSSEQYF.

V gene TRBV5-1 combines with J gene TRBJ2-3; D possibly matches TRBD1 or TRBD2 (5 bases each). The CDR3 has 16 amino acids. V lost 4 bases and J lost 3, with 18 bases in between. CDR1 and CDR2 from the germline V gene are SGHRS and YFSETQ. CDR3 in DNA: TGCGCCAGCAGCCTGGGGGTTGACGGGGTGACAGATACGCAGTATTTT. Translation gives CASSLGVDGVTDTQYF.

The V and J genes are TRBV9 and TRBJ2-6, with 8 bases lining up with TRBD1. This CDR3 is built from 19 residues. Germline CDR1 and CDR2: SGDLS and YYNGEE. J gave up 4 bases and V 4 bases, and 16 bases lay outside the gene matches. Here the CDR3 reads CASSQDPTGVASGANVLTF. The CDR3 DNA reads TGTGCCAGCAGCCAAGACCCGACAGGGGTAGCCTCCGGGGCCAACGTCCTGACTTTC. The variable domain in full, with the rest retrieved from reference TRBV9 and TRBJ2-6, is DSGVTQTPKHLITATGQRVTLRCSPRSGDLSVYWYQQSLDQGLQFLIQYYNGEERAKGNILERFSAQQFPDLHSELNLSSLELGDSALYFCASSQDPTGVASGANVLTFGAGSRLTVL.

CDR3 nucleotides: TGTGCCTGGAGTCCCCAGGGTCGGCCTGGCTATGGCTACACCTTC. It translates to CAWSPQGRPGYGYTF. The chain links TRBV30 to TRBJ1-2; TRBD1 might be the D (5 bases). This CDR3 comprises 15 residues. Trimming cost V 2 bases and J 4 bases, with 17 bases left between them. CDR1 and CDR2 (germline): GTSNPN, SVGIG (reference sequence). Drawing the rest from reference TRBV30 and TRBJ1-2, the complete variable domain is SQTIHQWPATLVQPVGSPLSLECTVEGTSNPNLYWYRQAAGRGLQLLFYSVGIGQISSEVPQNLSASRPQDRQFILSSKKLLLSDSGFYLCAWSPQGRPGYGYTFGSGTRLTVV.

V and J are TRBV6-1 and TRBJ1-2; D is undetermined. This CDR3 comprises 15 residues. Germline V lookup: CDR1 MNHNS, CDR2 SASEGT. Trimming removed 0 bases at V and 2 bases at J, with 10 bases between. The CDR3 is CASSEATVLNYGYTF. The CDR3 DNA follows: TGTGCCAGCAGTGAAGCAACAGTTTTGAACTATGGCTACACCTTC.

This clone was detected only once. The V call is TRBV28, the J call TRBJ2-7; weak D call: TRBD2 (5 bases). V was shortened by 6 bases and J by 1 base, with 16 bases between the two germline ends. CDR1 MDHEN and CDR2 SYDVKM come from the germline V gene. The CDR3 has 15 residues. CDR3 nucleotides: TGTGCCAGCAGACGTGAAGGCGGGTGGTCCTACGAGCAGTACTTC. Its translation: CASRREGGWSYEQYF.

CDR3 residues: CAWNGKGVDYGYTF. DNA for the CDR3: TGTGCCTGGAATGGAAAGGGAGTCGACTATGGCTACACCTTC. The chain combines TRBV30 with TRBJ1-2; no clear D gene. Trimming removed 4 bases at V and 3 bases at J, with 15 bases between. Germline values: CDR1 GTSNPN, CDR2 SVGIG (reference sequence). CDR3 length equals 14 residues.

The chain joins TRBV11-2 to TRBJ2-3, with 8 bases matching TRBD2. The CDR3 has 16 residues. V was clipped by 5 bases and J by 0 bases; unmatched bases: 7. Germline assignment: CDR1 SGHAT and CDR2 FQNNGV. CDR3: CASSTGLAASTDTQYF. CDR3 DNA: TGTGCCAGCAGCACCGGACTAGCAGCAAGCACAGATACGCAGTATTTT.

This chain uses TRBV19 with TRBJ1-1; a possible D gene is TRBD1 (6 bases). V lost 10 bases, J lost 3 bases, and 21 bases lay in between. This CDR3 spans 15 amino acids. The germline CDR1 and CDR2 sequences are LNHDA and SQIVND (reference sequence). The CDR3 DNA sequence: TGTGCCACCCAAACAGGGTCGGCAGGAGACACTGAAGCTTTCTTT. Amino acid sequence: CATQTGSAGDTEAFF.

In DNA, the CDR3 is TGCAGCGTTGAAAGTAGGTCAGGGAGGTACAATGAGCAGTTCTTC. It is translated as CSVESRSGRYNEQFF. The chain is built from TRBV29-1 and TRBJ2-1; D may be TRBD2 (6 bases). Germline values: CDR1 SQVTM, CDR2 ANQGSEA. Trimming cost V 2 bases and J 4 bases, with 15 bases left between them. There are 15 residues in the CDR3.